This T cell receptor beta chain was found in a study of cytomegalovirus exposure and HLA in healthy donors. Clones were sequenced by immunoSEQ multiplex PCR, and TCRdb holds only the in-frame ones, with some missing. The sample has 71,000 or so clones, approximately 94% seen once; the top ten hold 2.5% to 3.5%. V was clipped by 3 bases and J by 8 bases; unmatched bases: 7. The CDR3 runs to 15 residues. Germline CDR1 and CDR2: MGHRA and YSYEKL. The chain recombines TRBV4-1 with TRBJ1-2; 12 nucleotides align to TRBD1. Sample: PBMCs. The sequence came from a woman between 18 and 29 years old in good health and CMV-seropositive. CDR3 protein: CASSQEGTGGVGYTF. CDR3 sequence (DNA): TGCGCCAGCAGCCAGGAAGGGACAGGGGGCGTAGGCTACACCTTC.